This record concerns one T cell receptor beta chain sequence. Unmatched junction bases numbered 4, after V lost 3 bases and J lost 4 bases. The germline V gene has CDR1 SGHRS and CDR2 YFSETQ. The CDR3 consists of 14 residues. The record originates from a study of shared clonotypes between healthy human individuals. The method was immunoSEQ multiplex PCR; TCRdb's version includes in-frame clones alone and lacks a portion of them. The sample has fewer than 850,000 clones, about 92% seen once. This TCR was recovered from a man in his late teens or twenties in good health. Some clones in this sample may be carry-over from other donors' samples. This chain joins TRBV5-1 and TRBJ1-1, with 9 bases identical to TRBD1. The sequenced sample consisted of memory CD8+ T cells from PBMCs. Indicated subset: CD45RO+ cells pooled with CCR7-negative TemRA cells. CDR3 in amino acids: CASSWTGVVTEAFF. The CDR3 DNA reads as TGCGCCAGCAGCTGGACAGGGGTGGTCACTGAAGCTTTCTTT.